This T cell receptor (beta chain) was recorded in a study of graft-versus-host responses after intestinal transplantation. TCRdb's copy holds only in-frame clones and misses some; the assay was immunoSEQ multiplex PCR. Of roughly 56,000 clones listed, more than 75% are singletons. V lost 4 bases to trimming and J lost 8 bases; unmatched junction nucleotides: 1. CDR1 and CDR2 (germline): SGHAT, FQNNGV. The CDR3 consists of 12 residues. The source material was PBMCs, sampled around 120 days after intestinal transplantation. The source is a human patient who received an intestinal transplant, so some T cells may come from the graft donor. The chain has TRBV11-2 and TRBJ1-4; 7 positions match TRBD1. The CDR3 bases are TGTGCCAGCAGCTCAGGGGGGGAAAAACTGTTTTTT. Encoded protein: CASSSGGEKLFF.